Listed here are 27 T cell receptor beta chains from one sample, sequenced in a study of blood T cell repertoires in COVID-19. Profiled with immunoSEQ multiplex PCR; TCRdb holds only in-frame clones, not every one. The table includes about 220,000 clones, more than 75% detected once. What was sequenced was peripheral blood. Receptor source: a human donor in a cohort sampled during active COVID-19.

The rearrangement joins TRBV10-3 to TRBJ2-7, with no clear D. Germline V gene data show CDR1 as ENHRY and CDR2 as SYGVKD. The germline V and J ends were trimmed by 4 bases and 6 bases, with 10 bases remaining between them. The CDR3 totals 12 residues. CDR3 region: CAISAEEFEQYF. In DNA, the CDR3 is TGTGCCATCAGTGCCGAGGAGTTCGAGCAGTACTTC.

This sequence joins TRBV7-9 and TRBJ2-4; D is perhaps TRBD2 (6 bases). V shed 11 bases and J shed 0 bases, with 11 bases lying between them. This CDR3 contains 13 residues. Germline-derived CDR1 and CDR2 are SEHNR and FQNEAQ (reference sequence). The CDR3 region is CAGGELAKNIQYF. CDR3 coding DNA: TGTGCCGGAGGGGAACTAGCCAAAAACATTCAGTACTTC. Supplemented by reference TRBV7-9 and TRBJ2-4, the full variable domain reads DTGVSQNPRHKITKRGQNVTFRCDPISEHNRLYWYRQTLGQGPEFLTYFQNEAQLEKSRLLSDRFSAERPKGSFSTLEIQRTEQGDSAMYLCAGGELAKNIQYFGAGTRLSVL.

This clone appeared once. J is TRBJ1-3 and V is TRBV15; D gene uncertain. Trimming left V 5 bases short and J 3 bases short, with 5 bases between. Germline lookup yields CDR1 LNHNV and CDR2 YYDKDF (reference sequence). This CDR3 spans 12 amino acids. CDR3 nucleotide sequence: TGTGCCACCAGCGTAGATGGAAACACCATATATTTT. It is translated as CATSVDGNTIYF. Filled out from reference TRBV15 and TRBJ1-3, the complete variable domain reads DAMVIQNPRYQVTQFGKPVTLSCSQTLNHNVMYWYQQKSSQAPKLLFHYYDKDFNNEADTPDNFQSRRPNTSFCFLDIRSPGLGDTAMYLCATSVDGNTIYFGEGSWLTVV.

This clone was picked up a small number of times. The chain carries TRBV19 and TRBJ2-7; no firm D call. Trimming stripped 4 bases from V and 6 bases from J, with 10 bases between. Germline V gene lookup returns CDR1 LNHDA and CDR2 SQIVND (reference sequence). CDR3 length: 12 amino acids. For the CDR3, the DNA is TGTGCCAGTAGTACCAGTGGCGGCGAGCAGTACTTC. Protein product: CASSTSGGEQYF. Based on the CDR3 plus reference TRBV19 and TRBJ2-7, the full variable domain is DGGITQSPKYLFRKEGQNVTLSCEQNLNHDAMYWYRQDPGQGLRLIYYSQIVNDFQKGDIAEGYSVSREKKESFPLTVTSAQKNPTAFYLCASSTSGGEQYFGPGTRLTVT.

This sequence joins TRBV27 and TRBJ2-7; D is perhaps TRBD2 (5 bases). This CDR3 is 14 amino acids long. Germline CDR1 is MNHEY and CDR2 is SMNVEV (reference sequence). Trimming took off 2 bases at V and 3 bases at J, with 11 bases between the two ends. The chain's CDR3 is CASSLLTTGYEQYF. The CDR3 DNA is TGTGCCAGCAGTTTACTGACTACCGGCTACGAGCAGTACTTC.

The V call is TRBV28, the J call TRBJ2-7, with 10 bases identical to TRBD2. This CDR3 is 15 amino acids long. CDR1 is MDHEN and CDR2 is SYDVKM in the germline V gene. J lost 7 bases, V lost 2 bases, and 8 bases had no gene match. The CDR3: CASSLGLAGALEQYF. Here the CDR3 DNA reads TGTGCCAGCAGTTTAGGGCTAGCGGGAGCTTTGGAGCAGTACTTC.

V gene TRBV19 combines with J gene TRBJ2-2; D is possibly TRBD2 (6 bases). The CDR3 is 11 amino acids. Germline CDR1 reads LNHDA; CDR2 reads SQIVND (reference sequence). The CDR3 nucleotides are TGTGTCTCAAGGAGGGGCCGGGAGCTGTTTTTT. Translation gives CVSRRGRELFF.

The rearrangement links TRBV5-1 to TRBJ2-7; 12 positions agree with TRBD2. The length of the CDR3 is 16 residues. Germline values: CDR1 SGHRS, CDR2 YFSETQ. V lost 2 bases to trimming and J lost 3 bases; unmatched junction nucleotides: 6. The CDR3 DNA reads TGCGCCAGCAGCTTCGCTAGCGGGAGGGCTTACTACGAGCAGTACTTC. Its translation: CASSFASGRAYYEQYF.

This clone was seen more than once but under ten times. The V and J genes are TRBV5-5 and TRBJ2-1; 11 nucleotides match TRBD1. This CDR3 has 16 amino acids. The V segment lost 0 bases and the J segment 5 bases; nucleotides outside the gene matches: 4. Germline V CDR1 and CDR2: SGHKS, YYEKEE (reference sequence). The CDR3 region is CASSLGGQGANNEQFF. As DNA, the CDR3 is TGTGCCAGCAGCTTGGGCGGACAGGGGGCCAACAATGAGCAGTTCTTC.

This chain uses TRBV2 with TRBJ1-5; 8 bases align to TRBD1. The CDR3 is 15 amino acids. After removal of 4 bases from V and 7 bases from J, the junction contained 9 bases not matched to a gene. Germline V gene data show CDR1 as SNHLY and CDR2 as FYNNEI. The CDR3 coding sequence is TGTGCCAGCAGTGCTCTTCGGACAGGGAACCAGCCCCAGCATTTT. This encodes CASSALRTGNQPQHF.

This chain links TRBV6-5 with TRBJ2-1; tentatively, D is TRBD1 (6 bases). The V end lost 6 bases, the J end lost 4 bases, and 10 bases lay between the germline ends. The germline V gene has CDR1 MNHEY and CDR2 SVGAGI. There are 13 residues in the CDR3. The CDR3 sequence is CASRDTGYNEQFF. CDR3 in DNA: TGTGCCAGCAGAGACACAGGGTACAATGAGCAGTTCTTC.

J is TRBJ1-3 and V is TRBV28; D possibly corresponds to TRBD1 (5 bases). Germline CDR1 and CDR2: MDHEN and SYDVKM. The germline V and J ends were trimmed by 6 bases and 0 bases, with 9 bases remaining between them. The CDR3 totals 14 residues. The CDR3 DNA reads TGTGCCAGCAGCGGGGGTTTCTCTGGAAACACCATATATTTT. Protein sequence: CASSGGFSGNTIYF.

The chain combines TRBV5-4 with TRBJ2-7; 9 nucleotides line up with TRBD2. Unmatched junction bases numbered 5, after V lost 2 bases and J lost 5 bases. The CDR3 sequence is 14 residues long. Germline CDR1 is SGHNT and CDR2 is YYREEE (reference sequence). The CDR3 sequence: CASSFPGLANEQYF. The CDR3 bases are TGTGCCAGCAGCTTCCCGGGACTAGCAAACGAGCAGTACTTC.

In this sample, this clone turned up many times. The rearrangement links TRBV7-2 to TRBJ2-7, with D hard to call. Deletions cut 0 bases from V and 5 bases from J, with 8 bases between. Germline V gene lookup returns CDR1 SGHTA and CDR2 FQGNSA. The CDR3 has 13 amino acids. The CDR3 loop reads CASSLATYHEQYF. CDR3 DNA: TGTGCCAGCAGCTTAGCGACTTACCACGAGCAGTACTTC.

This clone came up once. The V call is TRBV4-2, the J call TRBJ2-1, with TRBD1 matching 9 bases. Losses at the gene ends were 4 bases for V and 6 bases for J; bases not matched to a gene: 7. Germline V gene lookup returns CDR1 LGHNA and CDR2 YNFKEQ. The CDR3 runs 15 residues. As DNA, the CDR3 is TGTGCCAGCAGCCTCCCGGGACAGGGCCGCAATGAGCAGTTCTTC. Residues: CASSLPGQGRNEQFF.

The gene calls are TRBV5-5 and TRBJ2-2; weak D call: TRBD2 (6 bases). The germline V gene has CDR1 SGHKS and CDR2 YYEKEE (reference sequence). Trimming removed 4 bases at V and 7 bases at J, with 14 bases between. This CDR3 is 14 amino acids long. CDR3 nucleotide sequence: TGTGCCAGCAGCCCTCGTTGGAGGGACGGGGAGCTGTTTTTT. Protein sequence: CASSPRWRDGELFF.

The chain joins TRBV2 to TRBJ1-1; D unclear. This CDR3 is 13 amino acids long. The V gene lost 6 bases and the J gene lost 4 bases, with 12 bases spanning the gap. Germline V gene lookup returns CDR1 SNHLY and CDR2 FYNNEI. This CDR3 reads CASSTGSSTEAFF. For the CDR3, the DNA is TGTGCCAGCAGCACGGGGAGTAGCACTGAAGCTTTCTTT.

The chain uses TRBV30 and TRBJ1-5; D ambiguous. V dropped 3 bases and J dropped 5 bases, with 8 bases sitting between them. The CDR3 covers 12 residues. From germline, CDR1 is GTSNPN and CDR2 SVGIG (reference sequence). The chain's CDR3 is CAWSVRDQPQHF. The CDR3 DNA follows: TGTGCCTGGAGCGTCCGGGATCAGCCCCAGCATTTT.

The chain links TRBV28 to TRBJ2-4; 8 positions agree with TRBD2. V lost 4 bases to trimming and J lost 9 bases; unmatched junction nucleotides: 8. CDR1 and CDR2 (germline): MDHEN, SYDVKM. The CDR3 consists of 14 residues. The CDR3 nucleotides read TGTGCCAGCAGTTCAGCGGGAGTGTTGGGCATTCAGTACTTC. This sequence encodes CASSSAGVLGIQYF.

The chain joins TRBV7-9 to TRBJ2-5; no reliable D call. This CDR3 comprises 14 residues. CDR1 and CDR2 from the germline V gene are SEHNR and FQNEAQ (reference sequence). Trimming removed 0 bases from V and 2 bases from J, with 7 bases in between. The CDR3 spells CASSLAIRQETQYF. The CDR3 nucleotides are TGTGCCAGCAGCTTAGCGATCAGGCAAGAGACCCAGTACTTC. The variable domain in full, completed from reference TRBV7-9 and TRBJ2-5, reads DTGVSQNPRHKITKRGQNVTFRCDPISEHNRLYWYRQTLGQGPEFLTYFQNEAQLEKSRLLSDRFSAERPKGSFSTLEIQRTEQGDSAMYLCASSLAIRQETQYFGPGTRLLVL.

The chain recombines TRBV6-1 with TRBJ1-5; D ambiguous. Germline V gene data show CDR1 as MNHNS and CDR2 as SASEGT. V was shortened by 0 bases and J by 4 bases, with 13 bases between the two germline ends. This CDR3 is built from 16 residues. CDR3: CASSEAMAGANQPQHF. CDR3 DNA sequence: TGTGCCAGCAGTGAAGCTATGGCCGGAGCTAATCAGCCCCAGCATTTT.

V is TRBV11-2 and J is TRBJ1-2, with 9 bases identical to TRBD1. The germline CDR1 and CDR2 sequences are SGHAT and FQNNGV. This CDR3 region has 15 residues. V lost 5 bases to trimming and J lost 3 bases; unmatched junction nucleotides: 7. Written as DNA, the CDR3 is TGTGCCAGCAGCCACCGGGACAGGGTGTACTATGGCTACACCTTC. Encoded protein: CASSHRDRVYYGYTF.

The chain carries TRBV10-1 and TRBJ1-2; tentative D call: TRBD1 (6 bases). The CDR3 length is 13 residues. Germline lookup yields CDR1 WNHNN and CDR2 SYGVQD (reference sequence). The V gene lost 4 bases and the J gene lost 0 bases, with 6 bases spanning the gap. The CDR3 nucleotides read TGCGCCAGCAGTGGGACAGCTAACTATGGCTACACCTTC. Translating it yields CASSGTANYGYTF.

The rearrangement uses TRBV19 and TRBJ1-2, with D unresolved. The germline V gene has CDR1 LNHDA and CDR2 SQIVND (reference sequence). Trimming stripped 6 bases from V and 0 bases from J, with 11 bases between. The CDR3 length is 14 residues. The CDR3 bases are TGTGCCAGTAGAATGGGCCAAGCTAACTATGGCTACACCTTC. Translating gives CASRMGQANYGYTF. Full variable domain (outside the CDR3, taken from reference TRBV19 and TRBJ1-2): DGGITQSPKYLFRKEGQNVTLSCEQNLNHDAMYWYRQDPGQGLRLIYYSQIVNDFQKGDIAEGYSVSREKKESFPLTVTSAQKNPTAFYLCASRMGQANYGYTFGSGTRLTVV.

The chain employs TRBV28 and TRBJ1-5, with 8 bases that match TRBD1. The CDR3 spans 15 residues. Trimming took 4 bases from V and 9 from J; bases not matched to a gene: 11. Germline V gene sequence: CDR1 MDHEN, CDR2 SYDVKM. As DNA, the CDR3 is TGTGCCAGCAGTTCAGGCAGGGGGCCGGTGAGGCCCCAGCATTTT. Protein product: CASSSGRGPVRPQHF.

A few counts support this clone. The chain carries TRBV3-1 (or the pseudogene TRBV3-2) and TRBJ2-7, with TRBD1 matching 7 bases. Unmatched junction bases numbered 13, after V lost 0 bases and J lost 5 bases. Germline V CDR1 and CDR2: LGHDT, YNNKEL (reference sequence). CDR3 size: 17 residues. CDR3 amino acids: CASSQDLGQVGFNEQYF. The CDR3 DNA reads TGTGCCAGCAGCCAAGATCTCGGACAGGTTGGATTCAACGAGCAGTACTTC.

The J gene is TRBJ2-5, the V gene TRBV5-1, with 7 bases aligning to TRBD2. CDR1 SGHRS and CDR2 YFSETQ come from the germline V gene. V lost 5 bases to trimming and J lost 5 bases; unmatched junction nucleotides: 3. This CDR3 has 12 amino acids. Here the CDR3 reads CASRASGETQYF. Here the CDR3 DNA reads TGCGCCAGCAGGGCTAGCGGTGAGACCCAGTACTTC.